The source of this T cell receptor (beta chain) is a study of T cell changes during pregnancy in multiple sclerosis. The J segment lost 0 bases and the V segment lost 3 bases, leaving 3 bases of the junction unmatched. Germline V gene data show CDR1 as SNHLY and CDR2 as FYNNEI. This CDR3 is built from 15 residues. Here immunoSEQ multiplex PCR was the method, and the copy in TCRdb shows in-frame clones only, minus some. The table has some 77,000 clones, 90% to 95% seen once. This receptor was identified in a female donor with multiple sclerosis, enrolled in a pregnancy study. This sample comprised CD4+ T cells from peripheral blood mononuclear cells, obtained before pregnancy. This chain links TRBV2 with TRBJ2-3, with 7 bases aligning to TRBD2. CDR3 coding DNA: TGTGCCAGCAGTGACCTTAGCGGGAGCACAGATACGCAGTATTTT. Translated: CASSDLSGSTDTQYF.